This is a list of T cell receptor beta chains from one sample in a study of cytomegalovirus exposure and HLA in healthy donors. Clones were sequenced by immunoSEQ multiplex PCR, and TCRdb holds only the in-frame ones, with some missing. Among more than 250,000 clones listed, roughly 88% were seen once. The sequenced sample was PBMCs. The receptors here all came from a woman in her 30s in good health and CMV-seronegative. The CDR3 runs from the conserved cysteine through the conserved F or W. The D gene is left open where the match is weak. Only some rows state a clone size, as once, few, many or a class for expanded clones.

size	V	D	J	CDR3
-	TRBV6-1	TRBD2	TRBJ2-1	CASSDLAGVTNEQFF
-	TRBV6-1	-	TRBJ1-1	CASTPREGLNTEAFF
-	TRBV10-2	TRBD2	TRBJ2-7	CASSALAGVYEQYF
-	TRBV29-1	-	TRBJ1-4	CRAGAGIEKLFF
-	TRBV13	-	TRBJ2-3	CATMRGDTQYF
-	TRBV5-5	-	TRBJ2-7	CASSLDTGPYEQYF
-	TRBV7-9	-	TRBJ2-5	CASSLAEYQETQYF
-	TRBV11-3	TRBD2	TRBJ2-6	CASSLTSGSSSVLTF
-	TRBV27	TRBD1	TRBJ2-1	CASSLTGTDSYNEQFF
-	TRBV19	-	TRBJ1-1	CASLPSRKYTEAFF
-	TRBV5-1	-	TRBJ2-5	CASSLVPGQETQYF
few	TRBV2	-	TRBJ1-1	CASSPRTGRGVDEAFF
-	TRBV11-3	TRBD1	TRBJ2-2	CASSMTGANTGELFF
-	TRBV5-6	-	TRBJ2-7	CASSTGVSYEQYF
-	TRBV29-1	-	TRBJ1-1	CSVAGTPVTEAFF
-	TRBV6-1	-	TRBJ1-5	CASSEAPFGGNQPQHF
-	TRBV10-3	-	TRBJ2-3	CASSSTDTQYF
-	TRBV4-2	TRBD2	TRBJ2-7	CASSQAGGSAYEQYF
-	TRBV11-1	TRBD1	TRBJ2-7	CASSSRWDRGSYEQYF
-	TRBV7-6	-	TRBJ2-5	CASSSPQANQYF
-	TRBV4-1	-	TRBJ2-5	CASSQDAIRETQYF
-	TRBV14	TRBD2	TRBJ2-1	CASSQDRTSGSRNEQFF
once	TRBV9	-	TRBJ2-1	CASSVASVTFNEQFF
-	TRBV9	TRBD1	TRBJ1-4	CASSVQGANEKLFF
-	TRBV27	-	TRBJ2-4	CASSFTGSLAKNIQYF
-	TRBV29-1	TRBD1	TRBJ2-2	CSVGQGSSTGELFF
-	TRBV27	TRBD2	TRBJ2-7	CASGRAGTYEQYF
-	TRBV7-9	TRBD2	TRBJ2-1	CASSSEVAGDIHNEQFF
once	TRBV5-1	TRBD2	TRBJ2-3	CASSLVSGSSTDTQYF
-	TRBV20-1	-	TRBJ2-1	CSASYNEQFF
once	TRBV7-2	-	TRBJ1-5	CASSPDRVTGPQHF
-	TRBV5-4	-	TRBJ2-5	CASSFWGEETQYF
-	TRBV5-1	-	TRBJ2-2	CASSRGDRLTGELFF
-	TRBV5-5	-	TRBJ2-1	CASSPGNEQFF
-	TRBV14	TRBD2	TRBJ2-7	CASSQIAGGPVEQYF
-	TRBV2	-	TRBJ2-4	CASFNDGTSYIAKNIQYF
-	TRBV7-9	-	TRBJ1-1	CASSLDWANTEAFF
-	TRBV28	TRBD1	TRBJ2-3	CASSLGQNTDTQYF
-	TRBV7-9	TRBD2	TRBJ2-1	CASSALLAGAYNEQFF
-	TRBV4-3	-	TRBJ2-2	CASRTNGGGVGELFF
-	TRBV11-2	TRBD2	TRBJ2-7	CASSLDVPGLAGPRF
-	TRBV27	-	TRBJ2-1	CASRTGLYNEQFF
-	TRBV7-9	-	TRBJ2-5	CASSLAQGRRETQYF
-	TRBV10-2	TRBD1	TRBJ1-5	CASALQGRGQPQHF
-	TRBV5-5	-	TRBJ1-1	CASSPLEGMGTEAFF
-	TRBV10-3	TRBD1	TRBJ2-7	CATQGQGPPEQYF